This T cell receptor (beta chain) stems from a study of blood T cell repertoires in COVID-19. Across the whole study: Acute-phase and convalescent COVID-19 samples originated in the United States, Italy and Spain.

In this sample, this clone turned up once. In the authors' workflow: Using reference gene primer amplification, nucleated cell counts were estimated. The assay was immunoSEQ multiplex PCR, and TCRdb's table has in-frame clones only and misses some. That table supplies the V and J calls and clone size; D and trimming were determined from the DNA. The table shows approximately 92,000 clones, with over 80% occurring only once. The TCR was taken from a man older than 75 with acute or convalescent COVID-19. Sequencing input: peripheral blood.

This CDR3 is CAWLRQGNTGELFF. In nucleotides, the CDR3 is TGTGCCTGGTTAAGACAGGGAAATACCGGGGAGCTGTTTTTT. The chain couples TRBV30 to TRBJ2-2; 7 bases agree with TRBD1. The CDR3 length is 14 residues. J gave up 5 bases and V 5 bases, and 8 bases lay outside the gene matches. The germline V gene has CDR1 GTSNPN and CDR2 SVGIG (reference sequence).